This T cell receptor beta chain derives from a study of early T cells in non-severe SARS-CoV-2 infection. Study-level background: Alpha and beta chains were unpaired, from unsorted whole-blood bulk RNA.

V trimming: 6 bases; J trimming: 0 bases; junction bases outside the gene matches: 6. The CDR3 loop spans 16 amino acids. Germline values: CDR1 MRHNA, CDR2 SNTAGT. Study conclusions and caveats: VDJdb-based annotation leaned toward anti-spike CD8 responses and missed private and CD4 specificities.

This clonotype was found many times. The target antigen is unknown. Each cDNA molecule carried a unique molecular identifier. Each CDR3 protein gets one entry after TCRdb re-called the 5' RACE reads with MiXCR. Of 80,000 to 100,000 distinct CDR3 sequences in the sample, 11% to 15% were seen once. The chain uses TRBV6-4 and TRBJ1-5; TRBD1 aligns across 9 bases. The TCR was taken from an adult who was a healthcare worker with PCR-confirmed SARS-CoV-2 infection or an uninfected control (not recorded which). Sample: whole blood. CDR3 residues: CASSETGGDSNQPQHF. In nucleotides, the CDR3 is TGTGCCAGCAGCGAGACAGGGGGGGATAGCAATCAGCCCCAGCATTTT.